Sequencing of this TCR beta chain was carried out in a study of naive and memory T cell subsets. Study-level findings and limits: TCR counts from RNA may reflect activation-linked expression changes. Especially in CD8 cells, naive repertoires contained a few larger clonotypes, possibly CD45RA-re-expressing memory cells.

There are a few counts of this clonotype. Its antigen is unknown. Two oligonucleotides, mixed equimolar, formed the beta constant-region primer covering TRBC1 and TRBC2. Four rounds of PCR amplified the ligated cDNA using nested alpha and beta constant-region primers plus SP2. TCRdb ran MiXCR on the UMI-ligation and nested PCR reads and lists one entry per CDR3 protein. The profile shows some 82,000 distinct CDR3 sequences, around 9% of them singletons. After removal of 8 bases from V and 9 bases from J, the junction contained 9 bases not matched to a gene. There are 13 residues in the CDR3. The germline V gene has CDR1 SGHTA and CDR2 FQGNSA.

Material: naive CD8+ T cells from blood. The origin of this receptor is a human donor in good health. The J gene is TRBJ2-7, the V gene TRBV7-2, with 11 bases matching TRBD2. The CDR3 region has the DNA TGTGCCAGCTTTTCTACTAGCGGGAGAGTGCAGTACTTC. Translation gives CASFSTSGRVQYF.